This T cell receptor beta chain was obtained from a study of CD8 T cell repertoires and HIV-1 epitope variants. Study context: Controls included no peptide, Ebola AY9 epitope, and a CMV, EBV, flu pool. Enriched T cells were co-cultured with equal autologous T cell-negative cells.

Profiling relied on immunoSEQ multiplex PCR, and the TCRdb table lists in-frame clones only, not all of them. The sample shows approximately 90,000 clones, 70% to 75% of them seen only once. The V and J ends lost 4 bases and 1 base respectively, with 14 bases between them. Looked up from germline, CDR1 is SGHRS and CDR2 is YFSETQ. The CDR3 sequence is 15 residues long. The sample consisted of uncultured baseline CD8+ T cells from peripheral blood mononuclear cells (PBMCs). This receptor was obtained from a male donor with HIV. This chain links TRBV5-1 with TRBJ1-1, with a possible D match to TRBD1 (6 bases). The CDR3 sequence is CASSLKQQGNTEAFF. The CDR3 nucleotides read TGCGCCAGCAGCCTAAAACAACAGGGGAACACTGAAGCTTTCTTT.